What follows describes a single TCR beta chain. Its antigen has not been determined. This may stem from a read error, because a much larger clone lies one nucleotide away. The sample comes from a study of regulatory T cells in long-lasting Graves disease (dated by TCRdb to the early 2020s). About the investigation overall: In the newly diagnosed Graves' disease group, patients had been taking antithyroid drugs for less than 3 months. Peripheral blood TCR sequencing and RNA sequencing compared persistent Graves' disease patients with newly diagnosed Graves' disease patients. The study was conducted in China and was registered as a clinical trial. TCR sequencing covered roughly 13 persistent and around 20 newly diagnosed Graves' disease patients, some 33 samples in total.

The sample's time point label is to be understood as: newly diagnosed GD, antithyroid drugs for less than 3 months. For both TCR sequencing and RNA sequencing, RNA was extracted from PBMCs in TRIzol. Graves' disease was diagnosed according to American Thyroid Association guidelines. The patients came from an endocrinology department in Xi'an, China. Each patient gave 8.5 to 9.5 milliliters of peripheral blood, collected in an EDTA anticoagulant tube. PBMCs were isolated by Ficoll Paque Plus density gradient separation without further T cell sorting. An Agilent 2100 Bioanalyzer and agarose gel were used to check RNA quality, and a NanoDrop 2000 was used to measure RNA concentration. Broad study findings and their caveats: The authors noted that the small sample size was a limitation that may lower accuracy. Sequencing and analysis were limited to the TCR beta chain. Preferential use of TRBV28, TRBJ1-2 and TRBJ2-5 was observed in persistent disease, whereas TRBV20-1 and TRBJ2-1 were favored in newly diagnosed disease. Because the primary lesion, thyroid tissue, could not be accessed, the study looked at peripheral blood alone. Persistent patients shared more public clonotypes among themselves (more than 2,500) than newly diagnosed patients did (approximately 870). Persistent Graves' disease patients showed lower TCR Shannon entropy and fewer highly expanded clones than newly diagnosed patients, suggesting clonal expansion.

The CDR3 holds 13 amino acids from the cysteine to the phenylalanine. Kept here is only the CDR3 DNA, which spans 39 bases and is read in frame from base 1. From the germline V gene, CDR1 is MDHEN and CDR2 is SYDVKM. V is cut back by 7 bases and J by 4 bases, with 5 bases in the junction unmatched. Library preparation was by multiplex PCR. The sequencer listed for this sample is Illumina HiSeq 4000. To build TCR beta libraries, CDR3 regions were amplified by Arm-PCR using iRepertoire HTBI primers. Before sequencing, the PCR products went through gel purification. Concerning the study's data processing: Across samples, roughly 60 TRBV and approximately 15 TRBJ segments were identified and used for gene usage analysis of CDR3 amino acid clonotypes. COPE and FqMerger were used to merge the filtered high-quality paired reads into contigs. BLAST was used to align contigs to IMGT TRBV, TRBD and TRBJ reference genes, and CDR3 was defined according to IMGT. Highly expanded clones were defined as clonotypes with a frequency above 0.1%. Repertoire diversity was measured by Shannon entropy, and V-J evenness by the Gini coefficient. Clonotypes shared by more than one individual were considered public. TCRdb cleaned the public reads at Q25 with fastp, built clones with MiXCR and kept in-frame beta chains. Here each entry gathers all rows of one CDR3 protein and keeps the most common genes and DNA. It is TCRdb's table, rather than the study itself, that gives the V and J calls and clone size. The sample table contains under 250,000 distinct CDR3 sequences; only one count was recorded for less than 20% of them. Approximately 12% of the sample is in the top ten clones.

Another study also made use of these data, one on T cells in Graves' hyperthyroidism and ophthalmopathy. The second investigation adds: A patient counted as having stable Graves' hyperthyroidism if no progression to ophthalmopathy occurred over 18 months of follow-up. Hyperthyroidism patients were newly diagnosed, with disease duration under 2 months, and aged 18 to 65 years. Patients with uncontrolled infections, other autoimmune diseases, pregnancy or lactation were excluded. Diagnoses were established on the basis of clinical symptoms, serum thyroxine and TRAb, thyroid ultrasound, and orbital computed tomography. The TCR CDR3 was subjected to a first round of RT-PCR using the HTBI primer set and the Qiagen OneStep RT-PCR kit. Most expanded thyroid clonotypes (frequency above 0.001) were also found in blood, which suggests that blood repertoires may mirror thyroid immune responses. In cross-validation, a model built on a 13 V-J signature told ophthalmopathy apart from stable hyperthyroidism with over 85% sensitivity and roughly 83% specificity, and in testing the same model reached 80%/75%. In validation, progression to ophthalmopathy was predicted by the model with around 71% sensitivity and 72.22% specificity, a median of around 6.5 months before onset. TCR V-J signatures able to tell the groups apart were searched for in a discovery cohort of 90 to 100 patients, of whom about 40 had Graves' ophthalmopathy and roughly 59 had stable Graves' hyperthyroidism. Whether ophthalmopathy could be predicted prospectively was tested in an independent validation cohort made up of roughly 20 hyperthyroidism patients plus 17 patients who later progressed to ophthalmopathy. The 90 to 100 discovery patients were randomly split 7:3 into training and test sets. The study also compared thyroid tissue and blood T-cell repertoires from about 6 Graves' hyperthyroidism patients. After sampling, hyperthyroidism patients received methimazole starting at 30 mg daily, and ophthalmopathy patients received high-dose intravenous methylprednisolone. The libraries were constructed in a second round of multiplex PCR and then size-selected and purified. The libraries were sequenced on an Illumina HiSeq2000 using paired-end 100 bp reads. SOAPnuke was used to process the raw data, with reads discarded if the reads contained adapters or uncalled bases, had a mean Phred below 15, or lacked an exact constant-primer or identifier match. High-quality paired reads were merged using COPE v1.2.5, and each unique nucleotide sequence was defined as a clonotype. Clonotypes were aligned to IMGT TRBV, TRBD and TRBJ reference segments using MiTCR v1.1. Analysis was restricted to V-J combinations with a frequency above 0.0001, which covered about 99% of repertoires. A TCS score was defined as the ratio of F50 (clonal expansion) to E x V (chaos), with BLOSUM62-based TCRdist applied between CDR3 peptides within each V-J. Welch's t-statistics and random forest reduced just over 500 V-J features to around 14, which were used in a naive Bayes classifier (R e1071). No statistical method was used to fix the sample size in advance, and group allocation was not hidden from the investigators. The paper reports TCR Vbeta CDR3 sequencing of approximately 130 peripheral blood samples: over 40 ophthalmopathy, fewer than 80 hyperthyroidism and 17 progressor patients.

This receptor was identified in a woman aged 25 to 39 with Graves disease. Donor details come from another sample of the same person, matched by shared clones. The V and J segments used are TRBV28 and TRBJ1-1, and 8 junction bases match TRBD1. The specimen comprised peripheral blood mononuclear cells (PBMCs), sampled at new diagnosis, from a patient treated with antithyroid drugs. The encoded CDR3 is CASITGGSTEAFF. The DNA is TGTGCCAGCATTACAGGGGGGAGCACTGAAGCTTTCTTT.